The 2 T cell receptor beta chains presented below share a single source sample, sequenced in a study of T cell repertoires in cytomegalovirus infection. TCRdb passed the reads through MiXCR, listing each CDR3 protein once. The sample includes approximately 180,000 distinct CDR3 sequences, about a sixth of them seen just once. The source material was CD8+ T cells from PBMCs. These receptors were taken from a human donor in good health (CMV status not recorded). Some clones in this sample may be carry-over from other donors' samples.

This clonotype was picked up a small number of times. The V gene is TRBV7-2, the J gene TRBJ1-1; no firm D call. V lost 6 bases to trimming and J lost 1 base, with 15 bases between them. The CDR3 is 15 amino acids. Germline values: CDR1 SGHTA, CDR2 FQGNSA. CDR3 DNA sequence: TGTGCCAGCAGTTGGGTGGAGGCAGGGAACACTGAAGCTTTCTTT. It codes for CASSWVEAGNTEAFF.

V gene TRBV7-2 combines with J gene TRBJ1-1, with TRBD1 matching over 7 bases. The germline gives CDR1 SGHTA, CDR2 FQGNSA. The CDR3 spans 14 residues. Losses at the gene ends were 7 bases for V and 7 bases for J; bases not matched to a gene: 12. The CDR3 DNA follows: TGTGCCAGCACCAAAACGGGACAGTTCAATGAAGCTTTCTTT. It specifies CASTKTGQFNEAFF.